The 2 T cell receptor beta chains below come from one sample, sequenced in a study of OX40 agonist ivuxolimab in advanced cancers. Only in-frame clones appear in the TCRdb table, and some are missing; sequencing was by immunoSEQ multiplex PCR. The sample shows tens of thousands of clones, 92% of them seen only once. The sample consisted of CD4+ or CD8+ T cells sorted from blood, taken in a trial of the OX40 agonist ivuxolimab. Receptors were obtained from an adult with an advanced solid tumor such as melanoma, head and neck, liver or kidney cancer.

The chain joins TRBV19 to TRBJ2-7; no clear D gene. CDR3 size: 14 residues. From germline, CDR1 is LNHDA and CDR2 SQIVND (reference sequence). V lost 7 bases to trimming and J lost 2 bases, with 15 bases between them. CDR3 sequence: CASTPTQAPYEQYF. The DNA of the CDR3 is TGTGCCAGTACCCCTACCCAGGCCCCCTACGAGCAGTACTTC.

The rearrangement uses TRBV11-3 and TRBJ1-6; 8 nucleotides match TRBD1. Germline CDR1 SGHNT, CDR2 YENEEA. This CDR3 has 16 amino acids. Trimming removed 6 bases from V and 7 bases from J; junction bases left unmatched: 11. The DNA of the CDR3 is TGTGCCAGCAGGGGGCAGGGGGCGCAGGGGAATTCACCCCTCCACTTT. Amino acid sequence: CASRGQGAQGNSPLHF.